Shown below are 27 T cell receptor beta chains from a single sample sequenced in a study of blood T cell repertoires in COVID-19. Clones were sequenced by immunoSEQ multiplex PCR, and TCRdb holds only the in-frame ones, with some missing. The table lists some 110,000 clones, about 85% of them singletons. The source material was peripheral blood. The receptors here all came from a woman of 80 years or more with COVID-19, enrolled during active disease.

The chain employs TRBV12-3 or TRBV12-4 and TRBJ1-5, with unresolved D. The germline V and J ends were trimmed by 6 bases and 7 bases, with 13 bases remaining between them. The CDR3 spans 13 residues. This chain's CDR3 is CASSLFERQPQHF. The DNA of the CDR3 is TGTGCCAGCAGCCTGTTCGAGCGGCAGCCCCAGCATTTT.

This chain links TRBV28 with TRBJ1-2; tentative D call: TRBD1 (6 bases). This CDR3 has 18 amino acids. The V gene's germline CDR1 is MDHEN and CDR2 SYDVKM. V was shortened by 5 bases and J by 6 bases, with 28 bases between the two germline ends. CDR3 sequence: CASSIVGLTGFSLDGYTF. The CDR3, as DNA: TGTGCCAGCAGTATAGTGGGCTTAACAGGGTTCAGTTTAGATGGCTACACCTTC.

A single count supports this clone. CDR3 nucleotide sequence: TGTGCCAGCAGTCTAGGACAGGGAGGTTCCAATTCACCCCTCCACTTT. It translates to CASSLGQGGSNSPLHF. The V and J genes are TRBV2 and TRBJ1-6, with 8 bases matching TRBD1. The CDR3 runs 16 residues. The V and J ends lost 5 bases and 7 bases, in that order; junction bases with no gene match: 10. The germline V gene encodes CDR1 SNHLY and CDR2 FYNNEI.

The chain employs TRBV4-2 and TRBJ1-1; D gene unclear. The CDR3 is 15 residues long. Deletions cut 0 bases from V and 11 bases from J, with 19 bases between. Germline CDR1 is LGHNA and CDR2 is YNFKEQ. The CDR3 nucleotides are TGTGCCAGCAGCCAAGATCACAGTACATCTTCTGGGGCTTTCTTT. This sequence encodes CASSQDHSTSSGAFF.

This chain uses TRBV19 with TRBJ2-7; TRBD1 matches at 11 bases. CDR3 length: 15 amino acids. Germline CDR1 LNHDA, CDR2 SQIVND (reference sequence). V lost 5 bases and J lost 6; bases outside the gene matches: 9. The CDR3, as DNA: TGTGCCAGTAGTCCCGGGACAGGGGGGCCGGGCGAGCAGTACTTC. Protein: CASSPGTGGPGEQYF.

This rearrangement joins TRBV5-4 to TRBJ2-7; 7 bases fit TRBD2. CDR3 length: 15 amino acids. The V gene's germline CDR1 is SGHNT and CDR2 YYREEE (reference sequence). The ends lost 3 bases at V and 2 bases at J; junction bases unmatched: 8. The CDR3 nucleotides are TGTGCCAGCAGCTCTCAGGACGGGAGGACCTACGAGCAGTACTTC. Its protein is CASSSQDGRTYEQYF.

The J gene is TRBJ1-4, the V gene TRBV7-8, with TRBD1 matching over 9 bases. J gave up 11 bases and V 5 bases, and 18 bases lay outside the gene matches. The CDR3 covers 17 residues. CDR1 and CDR2 from the germline V gene are SGHVS and FQNEAQ. CDR3 DNA: TGTGCCAGCAGCCCTAGCCCCGGGACAGGGACTTTTCAGAAACTGTTTTTT. Protein: CASSPSPGTGTFQKLFF.

As to this clone: The junction departs from the called germline gene at one end, perhaps through a read error. The chain has TRBV28 and TRBJ2-7; 8 nucleotides line up with TRBD2. This CDR3 has 14 amino acids. CDR1 and CDR2 from the germline V gene are MDHEN and SYDVKM. CDR3 sequence (DNA): TGTGCCAGCAGTCCCCCCCACGTCACGGGAGGGCCCAACTTC. This translates into CASSPPHVTGGPNF.

CDR3 DNA sequence: TGTGCCAGCAGTCCTGGGGGGGGACCTTCCACAACGGAGACCCAGTACTTC. Protein: CASSPGGGPSTTETQYF. This chain joins TRBV27 and TRBJ2-5; 7 bases map to TRBD2. There are 17 residues in the CDR3. V lost 5 bases and J lost 5; bases outside the gene matches: 17. CDR1 MNHEY and CDR2 SMNVEV come from the germline V gene (reference sequence).

This clone has more than one count but fewer than ten. This sequence joins TRBV7-6 and TRBJ2-3; D perhaps matches TRBD2 (6 bases). There are 17 residues in the CDR3. V was shortened by 8 bases and J by 2 bases, with 23 bases between the two germline ends. Germline CDR1 reads SGHVS; CDR2 reads FNYEAQ. The CDR3 protein is CASGPLRASAYTDTQYF. The CDR3 nucleotides read TGTGCCAGCGGCCCTCTTAGGGCTAGCGCATACACAGATACGCAGTATTTT.

The V and J genes are TRBV12-3 or TRBV12-4 and TRBJ2-7; D is unclear. Trimming took 3 bases from V and 0 from J, leaving 6 bases between them. CDR3 length: 13 residues. CDR3 loop: CASSLAVSYEQYF. The CDR3 DNA reads as TGTGCCAGCAGTTTGGCAGTCTCCTACGAGCAGTACTTC.

CDR3 sequence reads: CASSLSPGKAGNTIYF. The CDR3 DNA reads as TGTGCCAGCAGCTTAAGCCCGGGTAAAGCTGGAAACACCATATATTTT. The chain is built from TRBV7-3 and TRBJ1-3, with D unclear. The length of the CDR3 is 16 residues. CDR1 is SGHTA, CDR2 FQGTGA, per germline. V lost 1 base and J lost 2, with 12 bases in between.

The chain joins TRBV13 to TRBJ2-7; unclear D gene. With 4 bases removed from V and 6 bases from J, the gap between germline ends came to 16 bases. The length of the CDR3 is 14 residues. Germline CDR1 reads PRHDT; CDR2 reads FYEKMQ (reference sequence). The DNA for the CDR3 is TGTGCCAGCAGCTCCGGGTCGCAGTTCGGCGAGCAGTACTTC. Translation gives CASSSGSQFGEQYF.

This clone was recorded only once. The V call is TRBV5-6, the J call TRBJ2-2; 7 nucleotides align to TRBD2. From germline, CDR1 is SGHDT and CDR2 YYEEEE. This CDR3 contains 15 residues. V dropped 1 base and J dropped 1; count of bases not matched to a gene: 1. As DNA, the CDR3 is TGTGCCAGCAGCTTGCTAGCGGTGAACACCGGGGAGCTGTTTTTT. The encoded protein is CASSLLAVNTGELFF.

The genes are TRBV19 and TRBJ2-3; 9 positions match TRBD1. The V gene's germline CDR1 is LNHDA and CDR2 SQIVND (reference sequence). This CDR3 comprises 15 residues. Trimming at V came to 1 base and at J to 4 bases, leaving 3 bases not matched to a gene. This CDR3 reads CASSIAGQGPDTQYF. The CDR3 bases are TGTGCCAGTAGTATAGCGGGACAGGGCCCAGATACGCAGTATTTT.

The V call is TRBV28, the J call TRBJ2-1; D ambiguous. The CDR3 has 16 residues. Germline lookup yields CDR1 MDHEN and CDR2 SYDVKM. Deletions cut 6 bases from V and 5 bases from J, with 20 bases between. In DNA form, the CDR3 reads TGTGCCAGCAGCGAGCTTAGCAGTCCCGATCACAATGAGCAGTTCTTC. As protein: CASSELSSPDHNEQFF.

The J gene is TRBJ1-1, the V gene TRBV20-1; no reliable D call. This CDR3 comprises 11 residues. Trimming removed 5 bases from V and 3 bases from J, with 7 bases in between. The germline V gene encodes CDR1 DFQATT and CDR2 SNEGSKA (reference sequence). The CDR3 protein is CSAQEDTEAFF. The CDR3 DNA sequence: TGCAGTGCTCAGGAGGACACTGAAGCTTTCTTT.

The CDR3 reads CASSYSRQPWETQYF. CDR3 bases: TGTGCCAGCAGTTACTCGAGACAACCTTGGGAGACCCAGTACTTC. The chain couples TRBV6-5 to TRBJ2-5; D remains ambiguous. The V gene lost 0 bases and the J gene lost 5 bases, with 13 bases spanning the gap. CDR1 and CDR2 (germline): MNHEY, SVGAGI. The CDR3 covers 15 residues.

This chain connects TRBV28 to TRBJ2-7, with 7 bases lining up with TRBD2. Germline V gene data show CDR1 as MDHEN and CDR2 as SYDVKM. Unmatched junction bases numbered 12, after V lost 11 bases and J lost 2 bases. CDR3 length equals 14 residues. CDR3 sequence (DNA): TGTGCCGGCGGGAGCGGGACGTCTCCCTACGAGCAGTACTTC. Its protein product is CAGGSGTSPYEQYF.

The V gene is TRBV10-3, the J gene TRBJ1-2; TRBD1 matches at 8 bases. This CDR3 spans 15 amino acids. In germline, CDR1 is ENHRY, CDR2 SYGVKD. Losses at the gene ends were 4 bases for V and 7 bases for J; bases not matched to a gene: 11. The CDR3 sequence is CAISGQPGTGSGYTF. The DNA for the CDR3 is TGTGCCATCAGTGGCCAACCCGGGACAGGCTCTGGCTACACCTTC.

The chain uses TRBV5-4 and TRBJ2-3; 8 nucleotides match TRBD1. After removal of 5 bases from V and 4 bases from J, the junction contained 6 bases not matched to a gene. The CDR3 contains 14 residues. Germline CDR1 and CDR2: SGHNT and YYREEE (reference sequence). In DNA form, the CDR3 reads TGTGCCAGCAGTTATGCAGGGGGCTCAGATACGCAGTATTTT. Amino acid sequence: CASSYAGGSDTQYF.

For this clone: Other DNA sequences of this sample code for an identical CDR3. The chain combines TRBV6-5 with TRBJ1-2; a weak D match, TRBD1 (5 bases). Trimming removed 8 bases at V and 1 base at J, with 11 bases between. CDR1 is MNHEY, CDR2 SVGAGI, per germline. The CDR3 contains 13 residues. CDR3 sequence: CASRPGGNYGYTF. The CDR3, as DNA: TGTGCCAGCCGACCGGGGGGTAACTATGGCTACACCTTC.

This chain connects TRBV29-1 to TRBJ2-7, with 9 bases that match TRBD1. The CDR3 sequence is 11 residues long. CDR1 is SQVTM and CDR2 is ANQGSEA in the germline V gene. V was clipped by 6 bases and J by 7 bases; unmatched bases: 4. The CDR3 coding sequence is TGCAGCGTGGGGACAGGGTGGGAGCAGTACTTC. This encodes CSVGTGWEQYF.

The chain couples TRBV6-5 to TRBJ2-7; 15 nucleotides align to TRBD2. The CDR3 contains 13 residues. V was clipped by 11 bases and J by 6 bases; unmatched bases: 5. Germline CDR1 reads MNHEY; CDR2 reads SVGAGI. CDR3 region: CAASGLAGGEQYF. The DNA of the CDR3 is TGTGCCGCTTCGGGACTAGCGGGAGGCGAGCAGTACTTC.

This chain joins TRBV29-1 and TRBJ1-4, with 10 bases that match TRBD1. CDR1 and CDR2 from the germline V gene are SQVTM and ANQGSEA. The CDR3 is made up of 14 amino acids. Trimming removed 6 bases from V and 4 bases from J; junction bases left unmatched: 5. The CDR3 here is CSVRTGGSNEKLFF. For the CDR3, the DNA is TGCAGCGTCCGGACAGGGGGTAGTAATGAAAAACTGTTTTTT.

The gene calls are TRBV5-4 and TRBJ2-7; TRBD2 matches at 9 bases. In germline, CDR1 is SGHNT, CDR2 YYREEE (reference sequence). V was clipped by 1 base and J by 7 bases; unmatched bases: 3. This CDR3 comprises 13 residues. The CDR3 sequence: CASSLWREGEQYF. CDR3 nucleotide sequence: TGTGCCAGCAGCTTGTGGCGGGAGGGTGAGCAGTACTTC.

This clone occurred once. The CDR3 nucleotides read TGTGCCAGCAGCTTGGAGCACGGGGAGACCCAGTACTTC. Translated: CASSLEHGETQYF. The V gene is TRBV5-4, the J gene TRBJ2-5; D is ambiguous. V shed 0 bases and J shed 5 bases, with 8 bases lying between them. Germline CDR1 is SGHNT and CDR2 is YYREEE (reference sequence). CDR3 size: 13 residues. Together with reference TRBV5-4 and TRBJ2-5, the CDR3 gives the full variable domain: ETGVTQSPTHLIKTRGQQVTLRCSSQSGHNTVSWYQQALGQGPQFIFQYYREEENGRGNFPPRFSGLQFPNYSSELNVNALELDDSALYLCASSLEHGETQYFGPGTRLLVL.